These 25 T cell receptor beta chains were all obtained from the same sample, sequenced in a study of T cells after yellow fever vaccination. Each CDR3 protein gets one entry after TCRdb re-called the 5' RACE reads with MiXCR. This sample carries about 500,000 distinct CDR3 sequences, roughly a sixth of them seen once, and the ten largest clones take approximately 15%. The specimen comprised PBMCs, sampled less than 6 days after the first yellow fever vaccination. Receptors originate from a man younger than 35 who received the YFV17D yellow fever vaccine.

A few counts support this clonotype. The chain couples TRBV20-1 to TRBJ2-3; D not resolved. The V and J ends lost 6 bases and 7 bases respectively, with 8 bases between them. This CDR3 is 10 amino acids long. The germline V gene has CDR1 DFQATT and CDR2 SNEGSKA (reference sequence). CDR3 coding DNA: TGCAGTGCCCCGTTCAATACGCAGTATTTT. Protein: CSAPFNTQYF.

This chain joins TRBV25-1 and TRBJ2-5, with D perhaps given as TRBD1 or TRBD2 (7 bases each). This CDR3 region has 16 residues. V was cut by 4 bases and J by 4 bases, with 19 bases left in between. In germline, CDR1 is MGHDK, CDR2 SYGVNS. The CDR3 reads CASSGLGGGKGETQYF. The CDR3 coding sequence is TGTGCCAGCAGTGGGTTGGGAGGGGGCAAGGGAGAGACCCAGTACTTC.

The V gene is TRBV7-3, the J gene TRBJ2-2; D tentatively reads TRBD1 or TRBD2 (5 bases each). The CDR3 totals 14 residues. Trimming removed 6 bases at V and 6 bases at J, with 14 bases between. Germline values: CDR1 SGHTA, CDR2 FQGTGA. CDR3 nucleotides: TGTGCCAGCAGTCCCCTGGGGGTAGCCGGGGAGCTGTTTTTT. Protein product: CASSPLGVAGELFF.

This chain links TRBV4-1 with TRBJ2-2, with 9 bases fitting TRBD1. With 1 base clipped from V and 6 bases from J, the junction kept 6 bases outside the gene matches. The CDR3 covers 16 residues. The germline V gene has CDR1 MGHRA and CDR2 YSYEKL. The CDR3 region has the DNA TGCGCCAGCAGCCAAGTAAGGACAGGGGCCGCCGGGGAGCTGTTTTTT. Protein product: CASSQVRTGAAGELFF.

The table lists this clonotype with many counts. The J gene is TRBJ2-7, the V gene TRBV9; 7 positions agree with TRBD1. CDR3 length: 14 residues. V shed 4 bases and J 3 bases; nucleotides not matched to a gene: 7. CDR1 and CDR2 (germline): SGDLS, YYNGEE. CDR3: CASSPWTGHYEQYF. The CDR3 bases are TGTGCCAGCAGCCCCTGGACAGGACACTACGAGCAGTACTTC. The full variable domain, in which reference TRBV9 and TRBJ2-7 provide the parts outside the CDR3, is DSGVTQTPKHLITATGQRVTLRCSPRSGDLSVYWYQQSLDQGLQFLIQYYNGEERAKGNILERFSAQQFPDLHSELNLSSLELGDSALYFCASSPWTGHYEQYFGPGTRLTVT.

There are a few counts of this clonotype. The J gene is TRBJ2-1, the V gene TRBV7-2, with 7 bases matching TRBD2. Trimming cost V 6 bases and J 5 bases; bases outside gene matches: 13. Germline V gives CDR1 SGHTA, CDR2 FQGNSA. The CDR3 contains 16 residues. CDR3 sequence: CASSPPNAGDHNEQFF. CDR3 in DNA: TGTGCCAGCAGTCCCCCAAACGCGGGGGACCACAATGAGCAGTTCTTC.

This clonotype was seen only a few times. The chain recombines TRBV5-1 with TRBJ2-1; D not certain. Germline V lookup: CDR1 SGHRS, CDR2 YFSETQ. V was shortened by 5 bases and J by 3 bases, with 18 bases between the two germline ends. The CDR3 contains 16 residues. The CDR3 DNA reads TGCGCCAGCAGTATAAATTTGGCGGTGGGCTACAATGAGCAGTTCTTC. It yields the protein CASSINLAVGYNEQFF.

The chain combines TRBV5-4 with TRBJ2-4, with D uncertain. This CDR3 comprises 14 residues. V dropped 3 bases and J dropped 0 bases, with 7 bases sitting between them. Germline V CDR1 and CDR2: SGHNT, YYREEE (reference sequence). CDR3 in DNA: TGTGCCAGCAGCTCCGTACTAGCCAAAAACATTCAGTACTTC. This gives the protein CASSSVLAKNIQYF. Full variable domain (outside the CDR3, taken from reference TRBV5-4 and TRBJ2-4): ETGVTQSPTHLIKTRGQQVTLRCSSQSGHNTVSWYQQALGQGPQFIFQYYREEENGRGNFPPRFSGLQFPNYSSELNVNALELDDSALYLCASSSVLAKNIQYFGAGTRLSVL.

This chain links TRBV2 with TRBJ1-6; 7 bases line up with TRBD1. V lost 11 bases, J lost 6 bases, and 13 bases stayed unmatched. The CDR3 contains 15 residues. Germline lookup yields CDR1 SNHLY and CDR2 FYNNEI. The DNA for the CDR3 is TGTGCCGGGAATCGTCGGGCAGGGGGTAATTCACCCCTCCACTTT. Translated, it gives CAGNRRAGGNSPLHF.

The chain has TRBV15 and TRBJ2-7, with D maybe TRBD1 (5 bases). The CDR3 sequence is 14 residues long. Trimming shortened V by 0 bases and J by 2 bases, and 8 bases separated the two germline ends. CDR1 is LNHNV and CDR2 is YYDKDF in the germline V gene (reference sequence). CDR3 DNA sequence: TGTGCCACCAGCAGAGAGGACACTACCTACGAGCAGTACGTC. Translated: CATSREDTTYEQYV.

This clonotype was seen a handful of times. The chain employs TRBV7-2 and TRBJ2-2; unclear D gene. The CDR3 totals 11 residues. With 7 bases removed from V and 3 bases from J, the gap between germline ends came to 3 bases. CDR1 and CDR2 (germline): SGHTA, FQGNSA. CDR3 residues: CASIYTGELFF. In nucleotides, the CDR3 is TGTGCCAGCATCTACACCGGGGAGCTGTTTTTT.

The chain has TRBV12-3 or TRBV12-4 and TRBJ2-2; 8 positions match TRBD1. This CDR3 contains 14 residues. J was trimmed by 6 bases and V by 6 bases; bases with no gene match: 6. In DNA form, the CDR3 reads TGTGCCAGCAGATCGACAGGGGAACCCGGGGAGCTGTTTTTT. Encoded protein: CASRSTGEPGELFF.

CDR3 sequence (DNA): TGTGCCAGCTCACCATCGCTAGCGGGGGATGAGACCCAGTACTTC. It codes for CASSPSLAGDETQYF. The chain combines TRBV18 with TRBJ2-5; 10 nucleotides agree with TRBD2. This CDR3 is 15 amino acids long. The germline gives CDR1 KGHSH, CDR2 LQKENI. The V segment lost 2 bases and the J segment 5 bases; nucleotides outside the gene matches: 5.

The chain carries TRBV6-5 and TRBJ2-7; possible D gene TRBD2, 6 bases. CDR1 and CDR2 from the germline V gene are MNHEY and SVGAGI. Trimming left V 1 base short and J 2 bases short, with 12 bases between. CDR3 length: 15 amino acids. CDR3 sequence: CASSYWVGGAYEQYF. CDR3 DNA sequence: TGTGCCAGCAGTTACTGGGTGGGGGGAGCCTACGAGCAGTACTTC.

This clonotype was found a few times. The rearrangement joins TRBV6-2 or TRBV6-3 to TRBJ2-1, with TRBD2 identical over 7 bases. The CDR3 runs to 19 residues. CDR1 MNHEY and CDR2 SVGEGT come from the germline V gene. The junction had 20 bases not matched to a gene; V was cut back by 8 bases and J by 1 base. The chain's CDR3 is CASQLGSSGPETSYNEQFF. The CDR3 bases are TGTGCCAGCCAACTAGGGTCTAGCGGACCTGAAACGTCCTACAATGAGCAGTTCTTC.

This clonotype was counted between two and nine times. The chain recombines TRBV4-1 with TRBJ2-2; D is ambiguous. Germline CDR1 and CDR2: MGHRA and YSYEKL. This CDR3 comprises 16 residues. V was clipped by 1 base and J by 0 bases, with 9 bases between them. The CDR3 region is CASSQGASTNTGELFF. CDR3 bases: TGCGCCAGCAGCCAAGGCGCGTCTACGAACACCGGGGAGCTGTTTTTT.

The CDR3 protein is CASNLGGLETQYF. Written as DNA, the CDR3 is TGTGCCAGCAACCTAGGGGGGTTGGAGACCCAGTACTTC. The chain links TRBV5-6 to TRBJ2-5; D might be TRBD1 or TRBD2, each matching 6 bases. The CDR3 spans 13 residues. Between the trimmed V and J ends, which lost 6 bases and 5 bases, there was a span of 14 bases. Germline V gene data show CDR1 as SGHDT and CDR2 as YYEEEE.

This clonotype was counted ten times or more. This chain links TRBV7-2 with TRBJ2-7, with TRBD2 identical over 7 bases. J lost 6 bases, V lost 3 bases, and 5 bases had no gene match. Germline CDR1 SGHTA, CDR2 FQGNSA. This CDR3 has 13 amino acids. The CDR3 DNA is TGTGCCAGCAGCTTCCGGGGGGAGGCCGAGCAGTACTTC. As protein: CASSFRGEAEQYF.

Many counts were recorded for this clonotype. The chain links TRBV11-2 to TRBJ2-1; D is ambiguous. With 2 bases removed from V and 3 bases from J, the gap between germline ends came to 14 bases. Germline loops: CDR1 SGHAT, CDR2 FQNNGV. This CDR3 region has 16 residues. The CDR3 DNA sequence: TGTGCCAGCAGCTTATTGTCCCCGGAGTACTACAATGAGCAGTTCTTC. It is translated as CASSLLSPEYYNEQFF. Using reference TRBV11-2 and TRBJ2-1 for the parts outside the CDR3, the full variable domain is EAGVAQSPRYKIIEKRQSVAFWCNPISGHATLYWYQQILGQGPKLLIQFQNNGVVDDSQLPKDRFSAERLKGVDSTLKIQPAKLEDSAVYLCASSLLSPEYYNEQFFGPGTRLTVL.

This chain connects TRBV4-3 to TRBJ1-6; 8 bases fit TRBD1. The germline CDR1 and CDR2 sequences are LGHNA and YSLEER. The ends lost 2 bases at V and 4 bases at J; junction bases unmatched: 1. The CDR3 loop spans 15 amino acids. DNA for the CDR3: TGCGCCAGCAGCCAATACAGGGGGTATAATTCACCCCTCCACTTT. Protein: CASSQYRGYNSPLHF.

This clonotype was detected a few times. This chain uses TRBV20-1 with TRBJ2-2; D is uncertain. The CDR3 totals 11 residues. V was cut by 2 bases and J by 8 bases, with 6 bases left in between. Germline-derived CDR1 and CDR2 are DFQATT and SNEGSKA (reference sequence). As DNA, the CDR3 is TGCAGTGCTAGAAGCCGGGGGGAGCTGTTTTTT. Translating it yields CSARSRGELFF.

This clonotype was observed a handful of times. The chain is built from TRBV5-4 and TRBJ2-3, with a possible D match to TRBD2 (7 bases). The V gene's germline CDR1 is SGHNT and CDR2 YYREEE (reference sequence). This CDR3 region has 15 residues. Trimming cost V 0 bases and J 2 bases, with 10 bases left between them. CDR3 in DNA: TGTGCCAGCAGCTTGGTTGCGGGGGCCACAGATACGCAGTATTTT. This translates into CASSLVAGATDTQYF.

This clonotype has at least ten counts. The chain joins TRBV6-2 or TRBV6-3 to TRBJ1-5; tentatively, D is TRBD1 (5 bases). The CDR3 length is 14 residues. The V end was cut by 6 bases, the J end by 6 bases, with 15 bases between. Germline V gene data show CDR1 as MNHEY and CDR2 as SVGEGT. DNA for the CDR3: TGTGCCAGCAGAAAGGGGCAGAGGGGTCAGCCCCAGCATTTT. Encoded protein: CASRKGQRGQPQHF.

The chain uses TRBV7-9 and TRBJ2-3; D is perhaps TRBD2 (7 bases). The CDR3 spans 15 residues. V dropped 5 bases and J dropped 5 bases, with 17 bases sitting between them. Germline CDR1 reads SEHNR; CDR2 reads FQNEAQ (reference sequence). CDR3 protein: CASSPAQGRVDTQYF. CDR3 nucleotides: TGTGCCAGCAGCCCCGCCCAGGGGAGGGTAGATACGCAGTATTTT.

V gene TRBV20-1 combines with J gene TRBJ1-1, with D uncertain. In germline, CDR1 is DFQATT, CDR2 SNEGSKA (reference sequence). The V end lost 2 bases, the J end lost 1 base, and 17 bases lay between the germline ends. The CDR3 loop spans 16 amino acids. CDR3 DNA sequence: TGCAGTGCTAGACCCTATCCCGGACGGACGAACACTGAAGCTTTCTTT. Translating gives CSARPYPGRTNTEAFF.